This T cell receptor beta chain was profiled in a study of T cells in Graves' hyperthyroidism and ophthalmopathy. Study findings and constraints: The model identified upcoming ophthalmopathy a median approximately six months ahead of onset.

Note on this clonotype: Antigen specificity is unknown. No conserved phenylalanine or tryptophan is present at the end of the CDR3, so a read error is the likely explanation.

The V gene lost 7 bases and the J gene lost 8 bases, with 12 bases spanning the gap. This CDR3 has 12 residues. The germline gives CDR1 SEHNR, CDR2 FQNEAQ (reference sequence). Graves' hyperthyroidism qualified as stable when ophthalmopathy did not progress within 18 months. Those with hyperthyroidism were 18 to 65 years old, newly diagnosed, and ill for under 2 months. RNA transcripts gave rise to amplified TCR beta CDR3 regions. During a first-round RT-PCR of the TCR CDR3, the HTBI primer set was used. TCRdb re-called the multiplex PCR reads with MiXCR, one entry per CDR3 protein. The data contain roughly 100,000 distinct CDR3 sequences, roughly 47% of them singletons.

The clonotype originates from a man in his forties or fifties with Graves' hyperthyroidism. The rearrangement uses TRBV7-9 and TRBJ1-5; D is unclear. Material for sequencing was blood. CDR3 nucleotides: TGTGCCAGCACCAGGACCGGGGAGCCCCAGCATCTT. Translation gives CASTRTGEPQHL.